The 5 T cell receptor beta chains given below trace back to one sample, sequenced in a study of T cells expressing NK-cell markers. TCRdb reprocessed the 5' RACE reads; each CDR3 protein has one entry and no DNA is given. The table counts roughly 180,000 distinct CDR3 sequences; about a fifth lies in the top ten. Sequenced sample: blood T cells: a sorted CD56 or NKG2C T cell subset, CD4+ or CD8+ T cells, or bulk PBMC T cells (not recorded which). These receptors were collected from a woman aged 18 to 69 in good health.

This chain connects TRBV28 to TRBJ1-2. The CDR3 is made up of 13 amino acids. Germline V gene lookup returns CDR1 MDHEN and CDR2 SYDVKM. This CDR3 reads CASSLQFNYGYTF.

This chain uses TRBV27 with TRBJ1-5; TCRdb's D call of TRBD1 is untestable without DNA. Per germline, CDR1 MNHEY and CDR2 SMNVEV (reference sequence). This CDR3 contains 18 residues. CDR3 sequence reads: CASSFRYLGTGGNQPQHF.

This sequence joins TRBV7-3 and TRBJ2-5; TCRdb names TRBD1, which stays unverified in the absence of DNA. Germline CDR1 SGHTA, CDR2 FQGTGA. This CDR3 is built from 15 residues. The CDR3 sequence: CASSLGGADLETQYF.

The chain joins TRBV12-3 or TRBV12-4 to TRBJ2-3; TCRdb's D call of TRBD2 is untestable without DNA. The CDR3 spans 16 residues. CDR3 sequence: CASSLWPGGGTDTQYF.

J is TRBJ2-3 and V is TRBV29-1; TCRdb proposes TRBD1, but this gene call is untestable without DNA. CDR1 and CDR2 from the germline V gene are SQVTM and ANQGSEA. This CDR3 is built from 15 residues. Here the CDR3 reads CSVEVRNRGTDTQYF.